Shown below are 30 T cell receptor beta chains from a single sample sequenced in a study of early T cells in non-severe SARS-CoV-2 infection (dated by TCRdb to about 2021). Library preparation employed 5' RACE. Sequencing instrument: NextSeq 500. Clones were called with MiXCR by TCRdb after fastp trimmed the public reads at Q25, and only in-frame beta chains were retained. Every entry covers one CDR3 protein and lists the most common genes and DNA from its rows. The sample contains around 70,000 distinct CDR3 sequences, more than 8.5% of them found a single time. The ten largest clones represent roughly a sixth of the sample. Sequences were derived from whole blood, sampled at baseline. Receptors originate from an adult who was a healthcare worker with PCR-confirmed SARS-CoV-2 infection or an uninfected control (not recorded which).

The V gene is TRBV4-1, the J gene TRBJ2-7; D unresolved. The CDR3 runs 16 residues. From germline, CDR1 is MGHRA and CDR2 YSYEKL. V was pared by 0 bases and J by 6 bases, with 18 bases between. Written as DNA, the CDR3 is TGCGCCAGCAGCCAAGATCCCGCCCGGACGCGACTCGAGCAGTACTTC. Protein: CASSQDPARTRLEQYF.

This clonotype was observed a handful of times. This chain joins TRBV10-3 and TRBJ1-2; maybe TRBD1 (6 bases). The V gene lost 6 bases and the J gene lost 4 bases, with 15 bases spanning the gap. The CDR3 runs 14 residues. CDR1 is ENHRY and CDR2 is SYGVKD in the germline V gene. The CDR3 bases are TGTGCCATCAGCGACAGGCCCGACGGCTATGGCTACACCTTC. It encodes CAISDRPDGYGYTF.

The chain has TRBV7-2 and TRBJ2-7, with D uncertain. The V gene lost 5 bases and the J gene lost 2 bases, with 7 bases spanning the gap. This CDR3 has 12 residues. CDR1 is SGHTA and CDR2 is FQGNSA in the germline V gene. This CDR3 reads CASSRPAYEQYF. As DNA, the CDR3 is TGTGCCAGCAGCCGACCGGCCTACGAGCAGTACTTC.

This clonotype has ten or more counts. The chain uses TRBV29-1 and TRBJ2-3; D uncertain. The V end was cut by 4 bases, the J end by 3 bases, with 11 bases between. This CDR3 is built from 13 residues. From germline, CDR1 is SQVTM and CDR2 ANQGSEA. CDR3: CSVVVGRTDTQYF. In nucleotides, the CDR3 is TGCAGCGTTGTAGTAGGTCGGACAGATACGCAGTATTTT.

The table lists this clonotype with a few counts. The CDR3 loop is CASSFLFKDTQYF. As DNA, the CDR3 is TGTGCCAGCAGCTTTCTTTTCAAGGATACGCAGTATTTT. The J gene is TRBJ2-3, the V gene TRBV5-5; D unresolved. The CDR3 loop spans 13 amino acids. V lost 2 bases, J lost 6 bases, and 10 bases lay in between. From germline, CDR1 is SGHKS and CDR2 YYEKEE (reference sequence).

For the CDR3, the DNA is TGTGCCAGCAGTTACCAAGCGCGACAAGAGACCCAGTACTTC. Translated, it gives CASSYQARQETQYF. The chain has TRBV6-6 and TRBJ2-5, with D uncertain. The germline V gene has CDR1 MNHNY and CDR2 SVGAGI (reference sequence). Trimming removed 2 bases at V and 2 bases at J, with 9 bases between. This CDR3 spans 14 amino acids.

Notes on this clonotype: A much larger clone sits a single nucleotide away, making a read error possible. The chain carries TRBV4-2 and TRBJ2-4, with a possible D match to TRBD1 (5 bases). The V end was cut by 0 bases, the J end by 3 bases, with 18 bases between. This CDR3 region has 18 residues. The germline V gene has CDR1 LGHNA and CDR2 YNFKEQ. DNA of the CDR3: TGTGCCAGCAGCCAAGATCTTGGCAGGGCCCTAGTCAAAAACATTCAGTACTTC. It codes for CASSQDLGRALVKNIQYF.

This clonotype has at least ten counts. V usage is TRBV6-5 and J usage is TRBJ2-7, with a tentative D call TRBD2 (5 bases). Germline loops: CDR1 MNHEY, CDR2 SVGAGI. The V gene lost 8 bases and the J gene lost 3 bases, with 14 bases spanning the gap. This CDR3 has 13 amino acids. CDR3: CASGEGQYYEQYF. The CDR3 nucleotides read TGTGCCAGCGGCGAGGGTCAATACTACGAGCAGTACTTC.

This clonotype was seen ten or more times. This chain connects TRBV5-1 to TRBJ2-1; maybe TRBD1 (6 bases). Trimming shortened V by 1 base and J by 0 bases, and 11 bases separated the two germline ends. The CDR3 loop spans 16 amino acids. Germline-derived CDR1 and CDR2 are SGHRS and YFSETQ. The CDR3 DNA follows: TGCGCCAGCAGCTTGACAGGGACCAGCTCCTACAATGAGCAGTTCTTC. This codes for CASSLTGTSSYNEQFF.

Here the CDR3 DNA reads TGTGCCAGCACCAGGAGAGCAGGCTATGGCTACACCTTC. Translating gives CASTRRAGYGYTF. The chain links TRBV12-3 or TRBV12-4 to TRBJ1-2; D is uncertain. Trimming removed 7 bases at V and 4 bases at J, with 13 bases between. The CDR3 is made up of 13 amino acids.

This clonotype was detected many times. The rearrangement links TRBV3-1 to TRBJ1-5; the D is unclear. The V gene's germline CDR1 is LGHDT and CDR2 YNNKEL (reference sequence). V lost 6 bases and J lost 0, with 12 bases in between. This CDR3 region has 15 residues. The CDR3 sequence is CASSPTQASNQPQHF. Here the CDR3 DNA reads TGTGCCAGCAGTCCTACCCAGGCTAGCAATCAGCCCCAGCATTTT.

The CDR3 DNA sequence: TGCGCCAGCAGCACTGACAGGGGCACTGAAGCTTTCTTT. Amino acid sequence: CASSTDRGTEAFF. This chain links TRBV4-1 with TRBJ1-1; 8 nucleotides align to TRBD1. V trimming: 5 bases; J trimming: 4 bases; junction bases outside the gene matches: 3. The CDR3 totals 13 residues. CDR1 is MGHRA, CDR2 YSYEKL, per germline.

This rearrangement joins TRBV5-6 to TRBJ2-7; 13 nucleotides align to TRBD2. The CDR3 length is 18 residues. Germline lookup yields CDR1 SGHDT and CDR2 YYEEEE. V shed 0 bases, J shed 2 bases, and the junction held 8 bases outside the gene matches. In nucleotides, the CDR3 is TGTGCCAGCAGCTTGGGGCCCGGGACTAGCGGGACAACCTACGAGCAGTACTTC. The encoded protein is CASSLGPGTSGTTYEQYF.

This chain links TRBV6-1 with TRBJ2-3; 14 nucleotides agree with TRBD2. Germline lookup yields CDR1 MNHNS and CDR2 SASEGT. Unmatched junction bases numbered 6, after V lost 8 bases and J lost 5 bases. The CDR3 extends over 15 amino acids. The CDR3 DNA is TGTGCCAGCGGTTCCGGGACTAGCGGGAGAGATACGCAGTATTTT. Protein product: CASGSGTSGRDTQYF.

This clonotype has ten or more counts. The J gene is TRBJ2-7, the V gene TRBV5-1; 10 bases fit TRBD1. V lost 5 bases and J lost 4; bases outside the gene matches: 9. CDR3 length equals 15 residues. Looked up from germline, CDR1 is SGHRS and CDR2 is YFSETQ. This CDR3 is CASRRKTGGDYEQYF. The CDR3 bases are TGCGCCAGCAGGAGAAAGACAGGGGGCGATTACGAGCAGTACTTC.

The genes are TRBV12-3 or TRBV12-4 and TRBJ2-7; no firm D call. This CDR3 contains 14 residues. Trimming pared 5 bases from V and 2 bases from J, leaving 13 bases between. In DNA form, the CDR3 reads TGTGCCAGCAGTCGGGCGGACCAAACCTACGAGCAGTACTTC. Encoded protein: CASSRADQTYEQYF.

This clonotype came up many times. DNA for the CDR3: TGCGCCAGCAGCCCGGAGGGCAGGGGGTATGGCTACACCTTC. As protein: CASSPEGRGYGYTF. The chain recombines TRBV5-1 with TRBJ1-2; 7 bases map to TRBD1. V shed 4 bases and J 5 bases; nucleotides not matched to a gene: 8. The CDR3 has 14 amino acids. CDR1 and CDR2 from the germline V gene are SGHRS and YFSETQ. The whole variable domain, remainder taken from reference TRBV5-1 and TRBJ1-2, is KAGVTQTPRYLIKTRGQQVTLSCSPISGHRSVSWYQQTPGQGLQFLFEYFSETQRNKGNFPGRFSGRQFSNSRSEMNVSTLELGDSALYLCASSPEGRGYGYTFGSGTRLTVV.

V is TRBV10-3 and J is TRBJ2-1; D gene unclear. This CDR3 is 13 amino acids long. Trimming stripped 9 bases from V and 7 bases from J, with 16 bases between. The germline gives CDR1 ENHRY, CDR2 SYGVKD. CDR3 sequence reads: CAISFPETNEQFF. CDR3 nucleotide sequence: TGTGCCATTTCTTTCCCGGAGACAAATGAGCAGTTCTTC.

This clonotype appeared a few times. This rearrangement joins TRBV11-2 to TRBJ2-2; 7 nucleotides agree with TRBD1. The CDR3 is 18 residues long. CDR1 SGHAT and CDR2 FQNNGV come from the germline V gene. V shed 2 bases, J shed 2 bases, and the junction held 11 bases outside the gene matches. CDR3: CASSLIPTGNRNTGELFF. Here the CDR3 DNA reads TGTGCCAGCAGCTTAATTCCGACAGGGAATCGCAACACCGGGGAGCTGTTTTTT.

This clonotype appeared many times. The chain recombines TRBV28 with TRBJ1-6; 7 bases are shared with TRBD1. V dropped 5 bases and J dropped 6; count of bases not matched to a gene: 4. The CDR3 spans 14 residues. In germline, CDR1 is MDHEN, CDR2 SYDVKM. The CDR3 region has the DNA TGTGCCAGCAGTCGGACAGGCCTTAATTCACCCCTCCACTTT. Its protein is CASSRTGLNSPLHF.

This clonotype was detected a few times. The chain's CDR3 is CASSPNQGSEAFF. The CDR3 DNA follows: TGTGCCAGCTCACCGAACCAGGGTTCCGAAGCTTTCTTT. J is TRBJ1-1 and V is TRBV18, with D possibly being TRBD1 (5 bases). The CDR3 runs 13 residues. Trimming removed 3 bases at V and 8 bases at J, with 13 bases between. The germline gives CDR1 KGHSH, CDR2 LQKENI.

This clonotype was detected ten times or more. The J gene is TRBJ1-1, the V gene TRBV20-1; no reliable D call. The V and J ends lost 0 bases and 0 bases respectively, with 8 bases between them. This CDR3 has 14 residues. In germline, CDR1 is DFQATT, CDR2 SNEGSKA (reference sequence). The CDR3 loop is CSARDPTVNTEAFF. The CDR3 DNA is TGCAGTGCTAGAGACCCGACGGTGAACACTGAAGCTTTCTTT.

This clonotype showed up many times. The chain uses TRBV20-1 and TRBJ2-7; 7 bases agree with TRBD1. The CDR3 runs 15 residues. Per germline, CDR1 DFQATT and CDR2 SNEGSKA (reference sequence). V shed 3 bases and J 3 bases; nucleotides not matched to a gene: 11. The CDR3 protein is CSASAVGTVFYEQYF. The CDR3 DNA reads TGCAGTGCTAGCGCAGTAGGGACAGTCTTCTACGAGCAGTACTTC.

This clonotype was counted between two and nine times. The CDR3 bases are TGTGCCAGCAGTTCCAGCACCAGCGGGAGGGCCTACAATGAGCAGTTCTTC. As protein: CASSSSTSGRAYNEQFF. The chain couples TRBV6-2 or TRBV6-3 to TRBJ2-1; 10 positions agree with TRBD2. Trimming at V came to 4 bases and at J to 2 bases, leaving 8 bases not matched to a gene. Germline loops: CDR1 MNHEY, CDR2 SVGEGT. This CDR3 has 17 amino acids.

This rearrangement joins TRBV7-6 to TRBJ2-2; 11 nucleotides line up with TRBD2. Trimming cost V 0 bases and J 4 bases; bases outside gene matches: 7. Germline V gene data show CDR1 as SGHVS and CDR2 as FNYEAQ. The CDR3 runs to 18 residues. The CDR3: CASSLALAGGPGTGELFF. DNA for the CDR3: TGTGCCAGCAGCTTAGCCTTAGCGGGAGGGCCGGGCACCGGGGAGCTGTTTTTT.

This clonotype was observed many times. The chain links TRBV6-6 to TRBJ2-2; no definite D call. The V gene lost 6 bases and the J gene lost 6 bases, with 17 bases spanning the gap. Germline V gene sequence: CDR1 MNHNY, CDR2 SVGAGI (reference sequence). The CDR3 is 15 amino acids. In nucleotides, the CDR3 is TGTGCCAGCAGGCCCTTAGGTGGGGTTGCCGGGGAGCTGTTTTTT. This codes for CASRPLGGVAGELFF.

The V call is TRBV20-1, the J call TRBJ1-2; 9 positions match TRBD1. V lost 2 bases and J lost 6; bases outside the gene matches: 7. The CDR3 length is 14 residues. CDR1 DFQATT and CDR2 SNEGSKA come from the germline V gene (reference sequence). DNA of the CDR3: TGCAGTGCTAGACCCGGGACAGGGCGAAATGGCTACACCTTC. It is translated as CSARPGTGRNGYTF.

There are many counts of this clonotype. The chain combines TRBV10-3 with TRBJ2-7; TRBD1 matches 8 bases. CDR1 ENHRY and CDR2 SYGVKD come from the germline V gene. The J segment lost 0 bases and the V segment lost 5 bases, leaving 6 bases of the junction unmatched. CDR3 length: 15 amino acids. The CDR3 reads CAISRTGTSSYEQYF. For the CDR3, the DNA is TGTGCCATCAGTCGGACAGGGACAAGCTCCTACGAGCAGTACTTC.

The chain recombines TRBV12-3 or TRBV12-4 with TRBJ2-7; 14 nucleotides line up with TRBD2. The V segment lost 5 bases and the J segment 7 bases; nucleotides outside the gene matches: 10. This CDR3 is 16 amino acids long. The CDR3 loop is CASSDGLAGGLDEQYF. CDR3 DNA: TGTGCCAGCAGTGACGGACTAGCGGGGGGCCTCGATGAGCAGTACTTC.

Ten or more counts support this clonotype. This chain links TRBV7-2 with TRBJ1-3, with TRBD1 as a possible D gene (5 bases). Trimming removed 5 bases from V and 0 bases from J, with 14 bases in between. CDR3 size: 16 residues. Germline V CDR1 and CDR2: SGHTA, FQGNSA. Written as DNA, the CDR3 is TGTGCCAGCAGCCCCCTGGGACCGGACTCTGGAAACACCATATATTTT. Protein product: CASSPLGPDSGNTIYF.